This T cell receptor beta chain was observed in a study of blood T cell repertoires in COVID-19. For the study at large: Sites in the United States, Italy and Spain provided acute and convalescent COVID-19 samples. Sources were T cells, B-cell-depleted T cells, or PBMCs; the material itself was cDNA or gDNA.

Germline values: CDR1 LGHDT, CDR2 YNNKEL (reference sequence). CDR3 length: 14 residues. Unmatched junction bases numbered 4, after V lost 4 bases and J lost 2 bases. Those who participated ranged in age from roughly 18 to 100 years and resided in 24 US areas. Authors' data handling: Reference gene primer amplification gave estimated nucleated cell counts. Clones were sequenced by immunoSEQ multiplex PCR, and TCRdb holds only the in-frame ones, with some missing. The V and J calls and clone size are taken from that table; D and trimming were inferred from the DNA. The repertoire holds 200,000 to 300,000 clones, with 80% to 90% as singletons.

The chain carries TRBV3-1 (or the pseudogene TRBV3-2) and TRBJ2-7; 8 nucleotides align to TRBD1. This receptor was taken from a middle-aged man who had recovered from COVID-19. The specimen sequenced was PBMCs or T cells enriched from blood (not recorded which). Here the CDR3 DNA reads TGTGCCAGCAGCCGATGGACAGGGCCCTACGAGCAGTACTTC. Protein: CASSRWTGPYEQYF.